This record covers a single TCR beta chain. The sample originates from a study of chemoradiotherapy in HPV16-positive cancers. Profiling relied on immunoSEQ multiplex PCR, and the TCRdb table lists in-frame clones only, not all of them. This repertoire shows fewer than 25,000 clones, roughly 92% found once; its top ten account for 17%. The V gene lost 2 bases and the J gene lost 1 base, with 6 bases spanning the gap. The germline CDR1 and CDR2 sequences are WSHSY and SAAADI. This CDR3 comprises 13 residues. V gene TRBV10-2 combines with J gene TRBJ2-7; D not resolved. Sequenced here: blood, sampled from a patient who underwent chemoradiotherapy. The TCR sequence derives from a human donor with HPV-associated anogenital cancer. The CDR3: CASSEAPSYEQYF. CDR3 nucleotide sequence: TGCGCCAGCAGTGAGGCTCCATCCTACGAGCAGTACTTC.